These 2 T cell receptor beta chains were sequenced from one sample in a study of T cells after yellow fever vaccination. Each CDR3 protein gets one entry after TCRdb re-called the 5' RACE reads with MiXCR. The sample includes some 300,000 distinct CDR3 sequences, 3.6% seen only once; the top ten take about 20%. The sample in question was PBMCs, obtained on the day of the yellow fever booster vaccination. Receptors were obtained from a man younger than 30 who received the YFV17D yellow fever vaccine.

This clonotype was detected a few times. The genes are TRBV7-2 and TRBJ2-5; possible D gene TRBD2, 6 bases. The CDR3 spans 14 residues. Trimming removed 4 bases from V and 2 bases from J, with 11 bases in between. Per the germline V gene, CDR1 is SGHTA and CDR2 is FQGNSA. The CDR3 DNA is TGTGCCAGCAGCTCCTCCCGGGGGCAAGAGACCCAGTACTTC. This encodes CASSSSRGQETQYF.

This clonotype has more than one count but fewer than ten. The chain combines TRBV7-2 with TRBJ2-1; 12 bases map to TRBD2. V shed 4 bases, J shed 8 bases, and the junction held 6 bases outside the gene matches. Germline V gene data show CDR1 as SGHTA and CDR2 as FQGNSA. CDR3 size: 15 residues. The CDR3 protein is CASSSGLAGLDEQFF. The CDR3 DNA follows: TGTGCCAGCAGCTCGGGACTAGCGGGCTTGGATGAGCAGTTCTTC.